This TCR beta chain was profiled in a study of blood T cell repertoires in COVID-19. In the study overall: Samples representing acute and convalescent COVID-19 were sourced from the United States, Italy and Spain. Nucleic acid was either cDNA or gDNA, and it came from T cells, B-cell-depleted T cells, or PBMCs.

Donors were grouped by their self-reported clinical history. Original handling: Amplification with reference gene primers provided the estimates of nucleated cell counts. Profiled with immunoSEQ multiplex PCR; TCRdb holds only in-frame clones, not every one. V and J calls and clone size follow that table, whereas D and trimming were derived from the DNA. The data hold approximately 250,000 clones, with 75% to 90% observed a single time. V shed 2 bases and J 3 bases; nucleotides not matched to a gene: 5. The germline CDR1 and CDR2 sequences are KGHSH and LQKENI. The CDR3 is 15 amino acids. The chain combines TRBV18 with TRBJ2-7, with 9 bases that match TRBD1. This clonotype was sampled from a woman aged 30 to 39 with acute COVID-19. Sequencing input: PBMCs or T cells enriched from blood (not recorded which). The CDR3 here is CASSPRDRAFYEQYF. The CDR3 DNA reads TGTGCCAGCTCACCAAGGGACAGGGCTTTCTACGAGCAGTACTTC.